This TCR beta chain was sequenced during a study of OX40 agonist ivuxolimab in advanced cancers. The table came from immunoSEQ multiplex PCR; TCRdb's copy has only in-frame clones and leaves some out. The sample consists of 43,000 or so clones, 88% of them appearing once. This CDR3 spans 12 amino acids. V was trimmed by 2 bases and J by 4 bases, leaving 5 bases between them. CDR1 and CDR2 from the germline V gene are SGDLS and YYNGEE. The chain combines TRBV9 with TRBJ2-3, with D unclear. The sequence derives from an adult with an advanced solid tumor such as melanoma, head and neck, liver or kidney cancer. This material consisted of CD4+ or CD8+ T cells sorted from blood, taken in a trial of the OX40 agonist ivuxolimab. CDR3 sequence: CASSVSSDTQYF. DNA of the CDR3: TGTGCCAGCAGCGTCTCCTCAGATACGCAGTATTTT.